This T cell receptor beta chain was obtained from a study of T-cell memory formation after mild COVID-19. Study-level points and caveats: Confirmation of SARS-CoV-2 specificity was lacking for second-wave clones peaking day 37. Memory sampled before infection contained some responding clones, suggesting cross-reactive memory joined.

This clonotype was seen only a few times. Antigen unknown. Via MiXCR, TCRdb re-called the 5' RACE reads, giving one row per CDR3 protein. The sample contains around 410,000 distinct CDR3 sequences, about 22% of which appear only once. Sequencing used PBMCs or a T cell subset sorted from them (not recorded which). The sequence derives from an adult woman who had mild COVID-19 (a few samples of this study predate the infection). Cell type and time point are not known.

The CDR3 here is CASSRTARGGNEQFF. DNA for the CDR3: TGTGCCAGCAGTCGGACAGCAAGGGGGGGCAATGAGCAGTTCTTC. The chain employs TRBV12-3 or TRBV12-4 and TRBJ2-1, with D maybe TRBD2 (7 bases). This CDR3 is 15 amino acids long. Trimming pared 5 bases from V and 6 bases from J, leaving 17 bases between.